The 17 T cell receptor beta chains given below trace back to one sample, sequenced in a study of shared clonotypes between healthy human individuals (dated by TCRdb to about 2020). Library generation was performed with the immunoSEQ multiplex PCR assay. As stored in TCRdb, this immuneACCESS dataset retains in-frame rearrangements with V and J assigned. A fraction of the clones does not appear; measured against another copy, unresolved V genes explain less than half of the discrepancy, and the remainder lacks a known reason. The sample data list millions of clones, and approximately 94% of these were observed just once. The ten largest clones capture over 0.12% of the sample. Sequenced material: naive CD4+ T cells sorted from blood. Reading the label with the study, this specimen's cell subset or site is: CD45RA+ positively selected. Receptors were obtained from a young man in good health.

The sample holds one count of this clone. The chain combines TRBV4-2 with TRBJ1-1, with no clear D. Germline loops: CDR1 LGHNA, CDR2 YNFKEQ. There are 15 residues in the CDR3. V dropped 2 bases and J dropped 0 bases, with 10 bases sitting between them. The CDR3 protein is CASSQLELMNTEAFF. The CDR3, as DNA: TGTGCCAGCAGCCAACTCGAGCTCATGAACACTGAAGCTTTCTTT.

Concerning this clone itself: Other nucleotide sequences in the sample specify the same CDR3. This chain joins TRBV5-1 and TRBJ1-1; D unclear. Per the germline V gene, CDR1 is SGHRS and CDR2 is YFSETQ. This CDR3 has 14 residues. Trimming removed 0 bases at V and 1 base at J, with 7 bases between. In DNA, the CDR3 is TGCGCCAGCAGCTTGGAAGGGCAGAACACTGAAGCTTTCTTT. Translation gives CASSLEGQNTEAFF. Looking up the rest from reference TRBV5-1 and TRBJ1-1 gives the full variable domain: KAGVTQTPRYLIKTRGQQVTLSCSPISGHRSVSWYQQTPGQGLQFLFEYFSETQRNKGNFPGRFSGRQFSNSRSEMNVSTLELGDSALYLCASSLEGQNTEAFFGQGTRLTVV.

Worth noting for this clone: The sample has other DNA sequences that encode this CDR3 too. J is TRBJ1-5 and V is TRBV2, with D tentatively TRBD1 (5 bases). The CDR3 spans 12 residues. The germline gives CDR1 SNHLY, CDR2 FYNNEI. Trimming removed 5 bases from V and 7 bases from J, with 9 bases in between. The CDR3 DNA reads as TGTGCCAGCAGTTCCGGGACCCAGCCCCAGCATTTT. Amino acids: CASSSGTQPQHF.

The chain uses TRBV19 and TRBJ2-5; D not certain. The CDR3 runs 13 residues. The V and J ends lost 9 bases and 2 bases respectively, with 13 bases between them. CDR1 LNHDA and CDR2 SQIVND come from the germline V gene (reference sequence). The CDR3 DNA follows: TGTGCCAGCCAAGGACCGAATCAAGAGACCCAGTACTTC. Its protein product is CASQGPNQETQYF.

The rearrangement joins TRBV30 to TRBJ1-2, with D hard to call. The CDR3 consists of 16 residues. The germline V gene has CDR1 GTSNPN and CDR2 SVGIG (reference sequence). Between the trimmed V and J ends, which lost 2 bases and 0 bases, there was a span of 16 bases. The CDR3 region is CAWSSRVRATNYGYTF. The CDR3, as DNA: TGTGCCTGGAGTTCCCGGGTGAGGGCTACTAACTATGGCTACACCTTC.

The rearrangement joins TRBV6-6 to TRBJ2-5; 13 bases are shared with TRBD2. There are 15 residues in the CDR3. CDR1 and CDR2 (germline): MNHNY, SVGAGI (reference sequence). V lost 6 bases and J lost 3; bases outside the gene matches: 4. The CDR3 region is CASRSLAGGKETQYF. CDR3 coding DNA: TGTGCCAGCAGATCACTAGCGGGGGGGAAAGAGACCCAGTACTTC.

V and J are TRBV5-8 and TRBJ1-2; D gene unclear. The CDR3 is 13 amino acids. CDR1 and CDR2 from the germline V gene are SGHTS and YDEGEE. V was clipped by 5 bases and J by 8 bases, with 16 bases between them. The CDR3: CASRLFQDQGYTF. The CDR3 bases are TGTGCCAGCAGACTCTTTCAGGATCAAGGCTACACCTTC.

This sequence joins TRBV4-1 and TRBJ1-5; D call uncertain. In germline, CDR1 is MGHRA, CDR2 YSYEKL. V was pared by 4 bases and J by 2 bases, with 15 bases between. CDR3 length: 16 amino acids. Here the CDR3 reads CASSRLNGLGNQPQHF. The CDR3 bases are TGCGCCAGCAGCCGTTTGAACGGGCTGGGCAATCAGCCCCAGCATTTT.

V gene TRBV2 combines with J gene TRBJ2-2, with D unresolved. The CDR3 totals 15 residues. Germline CDR1 reads SNHLY; CDR2 reads FYNNEI. V was trimmed by 9 bases and J by 4 bases, leaving 18 bases between them. The CDR3 here is CASQPGATGTGELFF. CDR3 DNA sequence: TGTGCCAGTCAACCAGGCGCCACGGGCACCGGGGAGCTGTTTTTT.

The V call is TRBV9, the J call TRBJ1-3; D is uncertain. V was cut by 3 bases and J by 4 bases, with 8 bases left in between. The germline gives CDR1 SGDLS, CDR2 YYNGEE. The CDR3 runs to 13 residues. As DNA, the CDR3 is TGTGCCAGCAGCGCCTCCGAGGGAAACACCATATATTTT. Protein: CASSASEGNTIYF.

This rearrangement joins TRBV7-9 to TRBJ2-3, with 8 bases fitting TRBD2. This CDR3 has 16 amino acids. In germline, CDR1 is SEHNR, CDR2 FQNEAQ (reference sequence). With 4 bases clipped from V and 1 base from J, the junction kept 7 bases outside the gene matches. The CDR3 sequence: CASSSLRGDRTDTQYF. The CDR3 DNA sequence: TGTGCCAGCAGCTCTTTGCGGGGGGACCGCACAGATACGCAGTATTTT. The whole variable domain, filled in from reference TRBV7-9 and TRBJ2-3, reads DTGVSQNPRHKITKRGQNVTFRCDPISEHNRLYWYRQTLGQGPEFLTYFQNEAQLEKSRLLSDRFSAERPKGSFSTLEIQRTEQGDSAMYLCASSSLRGDRTDTQYFGPGTRLTVL.

This clone has only a few counts. The chain combines TRBV10-3 with TRBJ2-7; 8 bases line up with TRBD1. The ends lost 8 bases at V and 5 bases at J; junction bases unmatched: 11. In germline, CDR1 is ENHRY, CDR2 SYGVKD. CDR3 length: 14 residues. CDR3 amino acids: CAIGRQGSINEQYF. The CDR3, as DNA: TGTGCCATCGGACGACAGGGGTCGATCAACGAGCAGTACTTC.

This chain links TRBV15 with TRBJ1-5, with D hard to call. CDR1 LNHNV and CDR2 YYDKDF come from the germline V gene (reference sequence). The V gene lost 5 bases and the J gene lost 5 bases, with 13 bases spanning the gap. There are 14 residues in the CDR3. In nucleotides, the CDR3 is TGTGCCACCAGCGGCCGCGCGCGGGATCAGCCCCAGCATTTT. The encoded protein is CATSGRARDQPQHF.

The chain uses TRBV28 and TRBJ2-7, with D maybe TRBD1 (5 bases). CDR1 and CDR2 (germline): MDHEN, SYDVKM. V lost 6 bases and J lost 7, with 22 bases in between. The CDR3 has 15 amino acids. Written as DNA, the CDR3 is TGTGCCAGCAGGCTGGGCAGGGTTGGGTTTTATGAGCAGTACTTC. Protein product: CASRLGRVGFYEQYF. The whole variable domain, filled in from reference TRBV28 and TRBJ2-7, reads DVKVTQSSRYLVKRTGEKVFLECVQDMDHENMFWYRQDPGLGLRLIYFSYDVKMKEKGDIPEGYSVSREKKERFSLILESASTNQTSMYLCASRLGRVGFYEQYFGPGTRLTVT.

This clone was detected a few times. The chain is built from TRBV5-1 and TRBJ2-2; TRBD2 agrees at 12 bases. This CDR3 comprises 16 residues. Germline V gene lookup returns CDR1 SGHRS and CDR2 YFSETQ. Losses at the gene ends were 7 bases for V and 5 bases for J; bases not matched to a gene: 9. The CDR3 loop is CASEKLAGGGTGELFF. As DNA, the CDR3 is TGCGCCAGCGAGAAACTAGCGGGAGGTGGTACCGGGGAGCTGTTTTTT.

V is TRBV7-9 and J is TRBJ1-1; a weak D match, TRBD1 (5 bases). Germline CDR1 reads SEHNR; CDR2 reads FQNEAQ (reference sequence). V was trimmed by 5 bases and J by 6 bases, leaving 16 bases between them. This CDR3 is 14 amino acids long. This chain's CDR3 is CASSPRQLVPEAFF. Written as DNA, the CDR3 is TGTGCCAGCAGCCCAAGACAGCTGGTCCCTGAAGCTTTCTTT.

The rearrangement links TRBV19 to TRBJ2-3; 7 bases fit TRBD2. CDR3 length equals 14 residues. The V and J ends lost 7 bases and 3 bases, in that order; junction bases with no gene match: 7. CDR1 and CDR2 from the germline V gene are LNHDA and SQIVND (reference sequence). This chain's CDR3 is CASKRTSRTDTQYF. The DNA for the CDR3 is TGTGCCAGTAAGAGGACTAGTAGGACAGATACGCAGTATTTT.